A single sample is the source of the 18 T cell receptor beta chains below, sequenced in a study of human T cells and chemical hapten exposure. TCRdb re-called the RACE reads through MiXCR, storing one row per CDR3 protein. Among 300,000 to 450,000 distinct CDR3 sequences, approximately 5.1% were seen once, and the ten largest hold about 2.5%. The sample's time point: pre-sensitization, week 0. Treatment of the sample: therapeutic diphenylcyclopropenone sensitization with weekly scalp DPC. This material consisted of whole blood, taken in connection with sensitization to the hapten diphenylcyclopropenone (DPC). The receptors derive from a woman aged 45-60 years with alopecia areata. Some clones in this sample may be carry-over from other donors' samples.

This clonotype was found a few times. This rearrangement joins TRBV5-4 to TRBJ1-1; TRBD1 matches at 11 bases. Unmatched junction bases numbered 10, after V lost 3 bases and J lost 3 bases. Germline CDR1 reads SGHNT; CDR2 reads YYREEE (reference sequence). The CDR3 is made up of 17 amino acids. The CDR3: CASSSTRGQGAHTEAFF. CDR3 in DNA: TGTGCCAGCAGCTCCACAAGAGGACAGGGGGCGCACACTGAAGCTTTCTTT. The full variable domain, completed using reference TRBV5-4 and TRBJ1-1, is ETGVTQSPTHLIKTRGQQVTLRCSSQSGHNTVSWYQQALGQGPQFIFQYYREEENGRGNFPPRFSGLQFPNYSSELNVNALELDDSALYLCASSSTRGQGAHTEAFFGQGTRLTVV.

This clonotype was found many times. In nucleotides, the CDR3 is TGCAGTGCTAGTTGGGACAGGGGCTACGAGCAGTACTTC. Translated: CSASWDRGYEQYF. The chain couples TRBV20-1 to TRBJ2-7; 10 nucleotides match TRBD1. The trim removed 3 bases at V and 3 bases at J, leaving 2 bases unmatched. The CDR3 sequence is 13 residues long. The germline V gene encodes CDR1 DFQATT and CDR2 SNEGSKA (reference sequence).

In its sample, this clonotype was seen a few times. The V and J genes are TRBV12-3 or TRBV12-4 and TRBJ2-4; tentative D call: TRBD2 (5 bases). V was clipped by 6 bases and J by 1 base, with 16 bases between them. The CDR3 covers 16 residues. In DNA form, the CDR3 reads TGTGCCAGCAGCCCCCAGAGGGAAGCGGCCAAAAACATTCAGTACTTC. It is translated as CASSPQREAAKNIQYF.

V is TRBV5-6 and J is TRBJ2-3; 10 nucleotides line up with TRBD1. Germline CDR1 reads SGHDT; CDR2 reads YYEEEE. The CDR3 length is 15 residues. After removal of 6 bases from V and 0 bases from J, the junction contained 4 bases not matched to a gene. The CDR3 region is CASNGQGGSTDTQYF. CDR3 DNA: TGTGCCAGCAACGGACAGGGGGGCAGCACAGATACGCAGTATTTT. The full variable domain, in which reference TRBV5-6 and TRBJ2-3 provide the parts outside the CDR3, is DAGVTQSPTHLIKTRGQQVTLRCSPKSGHDTVSWYQQALGQGPQFIFQYYEEEERQRGNFPDRFSGHQFPNYSSELNVNALLLGDSALYLCASNGQGGSTDTQYFGPGTRLTVL.

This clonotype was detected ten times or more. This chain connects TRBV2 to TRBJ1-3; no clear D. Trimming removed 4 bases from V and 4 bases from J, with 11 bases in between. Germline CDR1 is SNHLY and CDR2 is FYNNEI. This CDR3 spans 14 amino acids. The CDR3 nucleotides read TGTGCCAGCAGTGCCGCCCAGGACGGAAACACCATATATTTT. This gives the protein CASSAAQDGNTIYF. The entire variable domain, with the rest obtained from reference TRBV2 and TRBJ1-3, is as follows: EPEVTQTPSHQVTQMGQEVILRCVPISNHLYFYWYRQILGQKVEFLVSFYNNEISEKSEIFDDQFSVERPDGSNFTLKIRSTKLEDSAMYFCASSAAQDGNTIYFGEGSWLTVV.

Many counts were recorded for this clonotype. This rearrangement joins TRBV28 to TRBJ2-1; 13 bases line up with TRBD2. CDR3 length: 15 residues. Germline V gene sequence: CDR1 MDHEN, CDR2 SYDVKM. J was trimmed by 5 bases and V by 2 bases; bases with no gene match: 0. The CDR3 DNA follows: TGTGCCAGCAGTTTAGGACTAGCGGGGGACAATGAGCAGTTCTTC. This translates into CASSLGLAGDNEQFF.

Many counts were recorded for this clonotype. CDR3 residues: CSATPGVASGQGGQYF. The CDR3 nucleotides read TGCAGTGCTACCCCGGGGGTGGCTAGCGGGCAGGGGGGGCAGTATTTT. The V call is TRBV20-1, the J call TRBJ2-3, with D possibly matching TRBD2 (8 bases). The V gene's germline CDR1 is DFQATT and CDR2 SNEGSKA (reference sequence). This CDR3 is built from 16 residues. The V end was cut by 4 bases, the J end by 11 bases, with 28 bases between.

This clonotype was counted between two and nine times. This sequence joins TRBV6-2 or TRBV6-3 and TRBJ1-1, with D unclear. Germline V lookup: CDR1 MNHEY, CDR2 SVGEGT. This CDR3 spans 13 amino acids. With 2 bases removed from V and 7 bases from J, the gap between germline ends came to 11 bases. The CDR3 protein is CASSYEGSGEAFF. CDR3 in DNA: TGTGCCAGCAGTTACGAGGGATCCGGTGAAGCTTTCTTT.

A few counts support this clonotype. CDR3 in amino acids: CSATAGDTEAFF. Written as DNA, the CDR3 is TGCAGTGCTACTGCAGGCGACACTGAAGCTTTCTTT. The gene calls are TRBV20-1 and TRBJ1-1; D is uncertain. There are 12 residues in the CDR3. Germline assignment: CDR1 DFQATT and CDR2 SNEGSKA (reference sequence). Between the trimmed V and J ends, which lost 4 bases and 3 bases, there was a span of 9 bases.

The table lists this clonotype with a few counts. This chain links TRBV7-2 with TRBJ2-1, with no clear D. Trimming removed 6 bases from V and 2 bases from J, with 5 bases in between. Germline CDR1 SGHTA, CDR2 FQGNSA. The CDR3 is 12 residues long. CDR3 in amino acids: CASRLAYNEQFF. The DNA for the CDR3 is TGTGCCAGCAGGCTAGCCTACAATGAGCAGTTCTTC.

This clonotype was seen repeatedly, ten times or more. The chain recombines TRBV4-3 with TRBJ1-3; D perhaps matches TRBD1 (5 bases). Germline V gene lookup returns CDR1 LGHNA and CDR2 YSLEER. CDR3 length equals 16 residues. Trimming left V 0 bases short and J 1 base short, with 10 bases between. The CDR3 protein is CASSQDKAGSGNTIYF. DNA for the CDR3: TGCGCCAGCAGCCAAGATAAGGCAGGGTCTGGAAACACCATATATTTT.

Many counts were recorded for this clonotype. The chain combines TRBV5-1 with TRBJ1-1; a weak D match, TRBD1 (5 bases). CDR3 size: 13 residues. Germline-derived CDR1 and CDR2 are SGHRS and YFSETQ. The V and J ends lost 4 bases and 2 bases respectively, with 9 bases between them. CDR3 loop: CASSPDSNTEAFF. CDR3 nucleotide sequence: TGCGCCAGCAGCCCTGACAGTAACACTGAAGCTTTCTTT.

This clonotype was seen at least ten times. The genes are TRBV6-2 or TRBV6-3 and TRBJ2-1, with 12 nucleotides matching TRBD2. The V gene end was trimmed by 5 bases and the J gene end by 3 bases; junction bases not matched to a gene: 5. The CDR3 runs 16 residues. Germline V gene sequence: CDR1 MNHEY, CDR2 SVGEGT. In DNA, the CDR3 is TGTGCCAGCAGTCCGCTACTAGCGGGAGGCTACAATGAGCAGTTCTTC. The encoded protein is CASSPLLAGGYNEQFF.

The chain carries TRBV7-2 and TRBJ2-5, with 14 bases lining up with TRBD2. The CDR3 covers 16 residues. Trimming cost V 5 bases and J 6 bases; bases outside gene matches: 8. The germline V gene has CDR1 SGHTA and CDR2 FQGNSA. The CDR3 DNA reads TGTGCCAGCAGCGTTACCGGGACTAGCGGGAGTCAGACCCAGTACTTC. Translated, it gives CASSVTGTSGSQTQYF.

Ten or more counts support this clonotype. DNA of the CDR3: TGTGCCAGCAGCAGAGAGATTGAGTACGAGCAGTACTTC. This encodes CASSREIEYEQYF. V and J are TRBV7-9 and TRBJ2-7, with D hard to call. Per the germline V gene, CDR1 is SEHNR and CDR2 is FQNEAQ (reference sequence). The CDR3 extends over 13 amino acids. V was trimmed by 5 bases and J by 4 bases, leaving 12 bases between them.

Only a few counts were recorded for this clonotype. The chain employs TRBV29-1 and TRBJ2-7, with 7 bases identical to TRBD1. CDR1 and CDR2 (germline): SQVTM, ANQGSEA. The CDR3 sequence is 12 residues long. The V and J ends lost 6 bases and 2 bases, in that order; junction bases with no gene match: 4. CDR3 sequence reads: CSVQRGPYEQYF. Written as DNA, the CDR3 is TGCAGCGTGCAAAGGGGGCCCTACGAGCAGTACTTC.

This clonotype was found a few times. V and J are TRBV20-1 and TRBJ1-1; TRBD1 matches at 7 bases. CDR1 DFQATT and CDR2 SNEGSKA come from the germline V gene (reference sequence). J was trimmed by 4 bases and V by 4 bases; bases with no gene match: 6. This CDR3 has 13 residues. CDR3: CSATDRVGTEAFF. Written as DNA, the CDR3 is TGCAGTGCTACAGACAGGGTGGGCACTGAAGCTTTCTTT.

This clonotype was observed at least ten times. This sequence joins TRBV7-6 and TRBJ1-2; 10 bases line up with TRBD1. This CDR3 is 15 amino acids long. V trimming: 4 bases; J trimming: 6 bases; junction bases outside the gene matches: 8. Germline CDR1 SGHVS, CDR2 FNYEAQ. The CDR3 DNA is TGTGCCAGCAGCTCGCCGACAGGGGGCTTGGATGGCTACACCTTC. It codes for CASSSPTGGLDGYTF.